This entry lists 17 T cell receptor beta chains sequenced from one sample in a study of metastatic and nonmetastatic thyroid tumors. TCRdb recomputed clones from the PCR reads via MiXCR. Here the sample spans 25,000 to 40,000 clones, about a sixth being singletons. Each patient came to thyroid surgery without any prior treatment (of any kind). Input material: blood. Source of these receptors: a female donor with papillary thyroid cancer or a benign thyroid nodule (not recorded which). Some clones in this sample may be carry-over from other donors' samples.

In this sample, this clone turned up many times. V is TRBV3-1 and J is TRBJ2-1; no clear D. Trimming pared 5 bases from V and 7 bases from J, leaving 12 bases between. The CDR3 is 13 amino acids. Germline V gene lookup returns CDR1 LGHDT and CDR2 YNNKEL (reference sequence). CDR3 loop: CASSSAPLNEQFF. CDR3 nucleotides: TGTGCCAGCAGCTCAGCCCCATTAAATGAGCAGTTCTTC.

Ten or more counts support this clone. The J gene is TRBJ2-2, the V gene TRBV4-1; possibly TRBD2 for D (6 bases). The length of the CDR3 is 19 residues. Between the trimmed V and J ends, which lost 4 bases and 2 bases, there was a span of 23 bases. Per the germline V gene, CDR1 is MGHRA and CDR2 is YSYEKL. The DNA for the CDR3 is TGCGCCAGCAGCCTCATTGGAGCGCGTAGCGGAGAAAACACCGGGGAGCTGTTTTTT. Its protein is CASSLIGARSGENTGELFF.

Relative to its sample, this clone is medium-sized. Here the CDR3 reads CASSPNEGTEEINYGYTF. CDR3 DNA: TGTGCCAGCAGCCCAAACGAGGGGACAGAAGAAATTAACTATGGCTACACCTTC. The genes are TRBV6-5 and TRBJ1-2; 7 bases fit TRBD1. V trimming: 6 bases; J trimming: 1 base; junction bases outside the gene matches: 17. This CDR3 spans 18 amino acids. CDR1 and CDR2 from the germline V gene are MNHEY and SVGAGI.

A single count supports this clone. A much bigger clone sits one base away, suggesting this may be a read error. The rearrangement links TRBV11-2 to TRBJ1-3; D is uncertain. Germline V gives CDR1 SGHAT, CDR2 FQNNGV. The length of the CDR3 is 15 residues. CDR3 DNA: TGTGCCGGCAGCCCTTCGGTTGACTCTGGAAACACCATATATTTT. Its translation is CAGSPSVDSGNTIYF. The whole variable domain, remainder taken from reference TRBV11-2 and TRBJ1-3, is EAGVAQSPRYKIIEKRQSVAFWCNPISGHATLYWYQQILGQGPKLLIQFQNNGVVDDSQLPKDRFSAERLKGVDSTLKIQPAKLEDSAVYLCAGSPSVDSGNTIYFGEGSWLTVV.

This clone has a count of ten or more. V gene TRBV20-1 combines with J gene TRBJ2-5; D is perhaps TRBD1 (6 bases). CDR3 length: 13 amino acids. V shed 6 bases and J shed 1 base, with 12 bases lying between them. Germline CDR1 DFQATT, CDR2 SNEGSKA (reference sequence). The CDR3 region has the DNA TGCAGTGCCGAGCAGACAGGCCAAGAGACCCAGTACTTC. It translates to CSAEQTGQETQYF.

Ten or more counts support this clone. J is TRBJ1-1 and V is TRBV11-2; 8 bases map to TRBD1. Germline-derived CDR1 and CDR2 are SGHAT and FQNNGV. V gave up 5 bases and J gave up 1 base; unmatched junction bases: 6. There are 15 residues in the CDR3. CDR3 loop: CASSLLTGENTEAFF. CDR3 in DNA: TGTGCCAGCAGCCTCCTGACAGGGGAGAACACTGAAGCTTTCTTT.

This clone was counted only a few times. For the CDR3, the DNA is TGTGCCAGCGGGTCTATGGTTGGCTACACCTTC. Translation gives CASGSMVGYTF. The chain carries TRBV6-2 or TRBV6-3 and TRBJ1-2; D unresolved. The CDR3 covers 11 residues. V lost 8 bases, J lost 7 bases, and 11 bases lay in between. Per germline, CDR1 MNHEY and CDR2 SVGEGT.

This clone was detected many times. The rearrangement uses TRBV6-6 and TRBJ2-1; 9 bases map to TRBD2. V lost 2 bases and J lost 9; bases outside the gene matches: 8. Germline values: CDR1 MNHNY, CDR2 SVGAGI (reference sequence). The CDR3 consists of 15 residues. The CDR3 is CASSYEAGGPSEQFF. DNA of the CDR3: TGTGCCAGCAGTTACGAGGCGGGAGGGCCCAGTGAGCAGTTCTTC.

This clone was recorded at least ten times. The gene calls are TRBV5-1 and TRBJ2-1, with 8 bases that match TRBD2. Germline CDR1 SGHRS, CDR2 YFSETQ. The V gene end was trimmed by 4 bases and the J gene end by 8 bases; junction bases not matched to a gene: 14. There are 16 residues in the CDR3. Here the CDR3 DNA reads TGCGCCAGCAGCAATCCCTACGGGGGGGCGCTGGATGAGCAGTTCTTC. This sequence encodes CASSNPYGGALDEQFF.

This clone was detected ten times or more. This CDR3 is also generated by other DNA sequences in the sample. This chain joins TRBV20-1 and TRBJ2-7; no definite D call. Germline V CDR1 and CDR2: DFQATT, SNEGSKA (reference sequence). The CDR3 is made up of 14 amino acids. Trimming removed 0 bases at V and 1 base at J, with 10 bases between. The CDR3 here is CSARDPGGSYEQYF. In nucleotides, the CDR3 is TGCAGTGCTAGAGATCCGGGCGGATCCTACGAGCAGTACTTC.

This clone was detected a few times. A single base separates this from a much larger clone, so it may be a read error. V is TRBV20-1 and J is TRBJ2-2, with 8 bases matching TRBD1. With V trimmed by 7 bases and J by 3 bases, 16 bases remained unmatched. CDR1 is DFQATT and CDR2 is SNEGSKA in the germline V gene (reference sequence). The CDR3 is 17 amino acids. The CDR3 sequence is CSGVRTGYSGDTGELFF. In nucleotides, the CDR3 is TGCAGTGGTGTCCGGACAGGGTATAGCGGAGACACCGGGGAGCTGTTTTTT.

This clone was seen at least ten times. The CDR3 nucleotides read TGCAGTGCTAGGAGGGACAGCTACACCGGGGAGCTGTTTTTT. Protein: CSARRDSYTGELFF. This chain uses TRBV20-1 with TRBJ2-2, with 7 bases fitting TRBD1. Germline V gene sequence: CDR1 DFQATT, CDR2 SNEGSKA (reference sequence). This CDR3 has 14 amino acids. The V segment lost 3 bases and the J segment 3 bases; nucleotides outside the gene matches: 4.

With respect to this clone: This could be a read error, since a much larger clone is one nucleotide away. This CDR3 fails to terminate in the conserved phenylalanine or tryptophan, so it likely reflects a read error. The CDR3 coding sequence is TGTTCCAGCACTCCCCCCGAGTGGAGGAATGAGCAGTTCCTC. Its translation: CSSTPPEWRNEQFL. V usage is TRBV6-2 or TRBV6-3 and J usage is TRBJ2-1; possible D gene TRBD2, 5 bases. This CDR3 is 14 amino acids long. CDR1 and CDR2 (germline): MNHEY, SVGEGT.

As regards this clone: An end of the junction differs from the germline gene, which may be a read error. The chain combines TRBV19 with TRBJ2-7, with D tentatively TRBD2 (6 bases). Germline CDR1 LNHDA, CDR2 SQIVND (reference sequence). This CDR3 is built from 14 residues. The DNA for the CDR3 is TGTGCCAGTAATAGGGTCGGGAGCTCCTACGGGCAGTACTTC. Its protein is CASNRVGSSYGQYF.

Comment on this clone: The conserved final phenylalanine or tryptophan is absent from the CDR3, which likely points to a read error. This sequence joins TRBV5-6 and TRBJ1-6; 7 bases map to TRBD1. The CDR3 sequence is 16 residues long. Germline CDR1 SGHDT, CDR2 YYEEEE. Trimming at V came to 5 bases and at J to 4 bases, leaving 9 bases not matched to a gene. The CDR3 here is CASSLRDSVYNSPLHL. DNA of the CDR3: TGTGCCAGCAGTCTCCGGGACAGCGTATATAATTCACCCCTCCACTTG.

As to this clone: The CDR3 does not close with the conserved phenylalanine or tryptophan, likely indicating a read error. It is unclear where the CDR3 begins or ends on the DNA, so no DNA is shown, and the CDR3 is as TCRdb lists it. This chain connects TRBV18 to TRBJ1-2; no DNA check was done on the table's D call, TRBD1. 12 amino acids form the CDR3, both terminal residues included. CDR1 and CDR2 (germline): KGHSH, LQKENI. The CDR3 spells CASSPGQGGSTL.

In this sample, this clone is medium-sized. The chain couples TRBV6-5 to TRBJ2-2; 12 bases align to TRBD2. The CDR3 totals 17 residues. Germline CDR1 is MNHEY and CDR2 is SVGAGI. J lost 2 bases, V lost 0 bases, and 1 base had no gene match. The CDR3 loop is CASSYSGLAGNTGELFF. The DNA for the CDR3 is TGTGCCAGCAGTTACTCCGGACTAGCGGGAAACACCGGGGAGCTGTTTTTT.